This T cell receptor (beta chain) was identified during a study of blood T cell dynamics during melanoma immunotherapy (dated by TCRdb to the early 2020s). Background for the entire study: The patients had metastatic melanoma and were given first-line pembrolizumab or nivolumab plus ipilimumab as standard of care in the United Kingdom. To find early correlates of response, the study profiled the peripheral T cell receptor repertoires of patients with metastatic melanoma both before and after one cycle of checkpoint inhibitor therapy. The training cohort was made up of consecutive patients, while a further independent group of patients from the same centre was pooled to form an external validation set. Broad study findings and their caveats: The relatively small sample size was acknowledged as potentially limiting generalization of the results. Whether the T cell clones driving repertoire changes were melanoma-specific or reflected general immune activation could not be determined in the study. A bifurcated reorganization of the PBMC repertoire at W3, with increased clonality or increased diversity, was observed in patients who later achieved disease control, unlike in progressors.

Regarding this clone: Its antigen is not yet known. The junction departs from the called germline gene at one end, perhaps through a read error.

The sample's time point label is to be understood as: week 3, after first cycle of checkpoint inhibitor. Blood samples were collected before treatment (T0) and at week 3 (W3), after the first cycle of checkpoint blockade. Except for a couple of patients with rapid clinical progression, response was assessed 12 weeks after the first infusion by RECIST 1.1; disease control meant complete response, partial response or stable disease. Patients were excluded for prior systemic cancer treatment, concomitant immunosuppressant therapy or synchronous other active malignancies. To track both circulating cells and T cell turnover, TCR beta was sequenced from bulk PBMC as well as from plasma cell-free DNA. Lymphoprep and SepMate tubes were used to isolate PBMC from blood, and red cell lysis was then performed. DNA from PBMC and sorted T cell subsets was extracted with QIAamp DNA Blood Mini kits. Every bulk PBMC sample was loaded with the same fixed amount of 350 ng of DNA. TCR beta CDR3 sequences were amplified from genomic DNA using the immunoSEQ TCRb Assay kit according to manufacturer instructions. The KAPA Library Quantification Kit for Illumina platforms was used to quantify pooled libraries by qPCR. Sequencing of the pooled libraries was done on an Illumina NextSeq 500, with clustering at roughly 0.6-1.2 pM. In the authors' own workflow: Analysis of the TCR data relied on immunoSEQ ANALYZER and the R LymphoSeq package. A rearrangement efficiency score was calculated as productive divided by the sum of productive and non-productive CDR3 sequences. Within each patient, timepoints were compared pairwise for clonality, measured with the Gini coefficient, and for diversity, measured with the Renyi index at alpha=1. In LymphoSeq, clonal relatedness was computed with an edit distance of 3 and repertoire similarity was computed with the Bhattacharyya coefficient. To classify response, a linear discriminant analysis based on week-3 changes in clonality and diversity was built using the R MASS and caret packages. TCRdb took over this immuneACCESS table, retaining in-frame rearrangements with V and J assigned. Such tables are incomplete; in checked studies, under half of the missing clones stem from an unresolved V gene, and the remainder is unexplained. V, J and clone size are those of that table, while D and trimming were read from the DNA. The sample table contains 25,000 to 30,000 clones; only one count was recorded for roughly 88% of them. The leading ten clones occupy 10% of the sample.

The source is a human donor with melanoma. The sequences come from blood, collected from a patient treated with checkpoint blockade.

The CDR3 region reads CASRLDRDRSTDTQYF. The nucleotide sequence reads TGTGCCAGCAGGTTAGACCGGGACCGATCCACAGATACGCAGTATTTT. This chain joins TRBV7-9 to TRBJ2-3; the D gene may be TRBD1 or TRBD2, since each aligns over 5 bases. Per the germline V gene (reference sequence), SEHNR is the CDR1 and FQNEAQ is the CDR2. Reading from cysteine to phenylalanine, the CDR3 counts 16 amino acids. Left in the record is the CDR3 DNA by itself, 48 bases read in frame from the first base.